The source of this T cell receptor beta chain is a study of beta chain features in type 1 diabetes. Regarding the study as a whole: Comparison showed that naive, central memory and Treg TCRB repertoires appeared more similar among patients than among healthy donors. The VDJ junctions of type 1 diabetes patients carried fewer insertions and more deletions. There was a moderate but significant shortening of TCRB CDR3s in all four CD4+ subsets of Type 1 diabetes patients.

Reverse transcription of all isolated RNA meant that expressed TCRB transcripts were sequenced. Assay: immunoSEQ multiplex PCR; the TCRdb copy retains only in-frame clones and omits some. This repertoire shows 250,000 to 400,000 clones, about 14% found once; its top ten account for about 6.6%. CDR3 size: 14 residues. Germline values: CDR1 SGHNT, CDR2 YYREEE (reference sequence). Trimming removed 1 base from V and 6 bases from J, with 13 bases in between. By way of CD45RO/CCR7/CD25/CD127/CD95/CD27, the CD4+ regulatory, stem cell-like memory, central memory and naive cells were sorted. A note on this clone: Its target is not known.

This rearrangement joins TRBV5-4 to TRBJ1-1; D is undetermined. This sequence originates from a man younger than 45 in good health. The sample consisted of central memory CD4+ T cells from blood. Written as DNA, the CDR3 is TGTGCCAGCAGCTTGATTGGGGTAAGCTCTGAAGCTTTCTTT. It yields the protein CASSLIGVSSEAFF.